Shown below are 11 T cell receptor beta chains from a single sample sequenced in a study of OX40 agonist ivuxolimab in advanced cancers. Some clones are missing from TCRdb's copy, which holds only in-frame ones; the method was immunoSEQ multiplex PCR. The sample yields fewer than 65,000 clones, 75% to 90% seen once. This material consisted of CD4+ or CD8+ T cells sorted from blood, taken in a trial of the OX40 agonist ivuxolimab. The source of these receptors is an adult with an advanced solid tumor such as melanoma, head and neck, liver or kidney cancer.

The chain joins TRBV2 to TRBJ2-3, with 11 bases aligning to TRBD2. Germline assignment: CDR1 SNHLY and CDR2 FYNNEI. This CDR3 is 15 amino acids long. V was pared by 3 bases and J by 1 base, with 0 bases of the junction left unmatched. The CDR3 spells CASSEGLAGTDTQYF. In nucleotides, the CDR3 is TGTGCCAGCAGTGAGGGACTAGCGGGCACAGATACGCAGTATTTT.

The chain recombines TRBV30 with TRBJ2-5; D unclear. The CDR3 runs to 13 residues. Germline V gives CDR1 GTSNPN, CDR2 SVGIG (reference sequence). V gave up 0 bases and J gave up 1 base, with 6 bases separating them. This chain's CDR3 is CAWSVAAQETQYF. The CDR3 coding sequence is TGTGCCTGGAGTGTCGCAGCCCAAGAGACCCAGTACTTC.

The chain uses TRBV27 and TRBJ2-1, with D possibly being TRBD2 (5 bases). The CDR3 loop spans 15 amino acids. Germline V gives CDR1 MNHEY, CDR2 SMNVEV (reference sequence). With 3 bases removed from V and 3 bases from J, the gap between germline ends came to 12 bases. The CDR3 DNA reads TGTGCCAGCAGTTTTTCCAGCGGAGTCTACAATGAGCAGTTCTTC. Translated: CASSFSSGVYNEQFF.

This clone was seen only a few times. The chain has TRBV18 and TRBJ1-3; D gene ambiguous. Germline V gene sequence: CDR1 KGHSH, CDR2 LQKENI. This CDR3 is built from 18 residues. Trimming removed 0 bases from V and 0 bases from J, with 15 bases in between. The DNA for the CDR3 is TGTGCCAGCTCACCACCGGCTCAGCGTTACAGCTCTGGAAACACCATATATTTT. Its translation is CASSPPAQRYSSGNTIYF.

The chain joins TRBV7-8 to TRBJ1-6; a possible D gene is TRBD1 (6 bases). CDR1 SGHVS and CDR2 FQNEAQ come from the germline V gene. The CDR3 is 16 amino acids. Trimming removed 3 bases at V and 6 bases at J, with 15 bases between. The CDR3 is CASSFHRDTLNSPLHF. The CDR3 DNA follows: TGTGCCAGCAGCTTCCACAGGGATACTCTTAATTCACCCCTCCACTTT.

The J gene is TRBJ2-2, the V gene TRBV5-1; 8 bases agree with TRBD1. The CDR3 has 16 residues. The trim removed 3 bases at V and 2 bases at J, leaving 6 bases unmatched. In germline, CDR1 is SGHRS, CDR2 YFSETQ. CDR3 protein: CASSSNGQGNTGELFF. The CDR3 bases are TGCGCCAGCAGCTCAAACGGACAGGGCAACACCGGGGAGCTGTTTTTT.

The rearrangement joins TRBV30 to TRBJ2-1; TRBD2 might be the D (6 bases). Trimming shortened V by 2 bases and J by 6 bases, and 11 bases separated the two germline ends. The CDR3 sequence is 13 residues long. The germline V gene encodes CDR1 GTSNPN and CDR2 SVGIG (reference sequence). CDR3 DNA: TGTGCCTGGAGTCCTAGCGTTGGCAATGAGCAGTTCTTC. This translates into CAWSPSVGNEQFF. The complete variable domain, with remaining parts taken from reference TRBV30 and TRBJ2-1, reads SQTIHQWPATLVQPVGSPLSLECTVEGTSNPNLYWYRQAAGRGLQLLFYSVGIGQISSEVPQNLSASRPQDRQFILSSKKLLLSDSGFYLCAWSPSVGNEQFFGPGTRLTVL.

V is TRBV2 and J is TRBJ1-4; no clear D gene. CDR3 length: 13 residues. CDR1 and CDR2 from the germline V gene are SNHLY and FYNNEI. V was shortened by 8 bases and J by 4 bases, with 11 bases between the two germline ends. The CDR3 DNA sequence: TGTGCCAGCCAGGCCTTGATTAATGAAAAACTGTTTTTT. Protein sequence: CASQALINEKLFF.

Only a few counts were recorded for this clone. One end of the junction varies from germline; a read error may be responsible. V gene TRBV29-1 combines with J gene TRBJ1-2; tentatively, D is TRBD1 (6 bases). From germline, CDR1 is SQVTM and CDR2 ANQGSEA. There are 12 residues in the CDR3. CDR3 sequence reads: CSVDLGDRPPFF. The CDR3 DNA follows: TGCAGCGTTGACTTAGGCGACAGGCCTCCCTTCTTC.

This chain uses TRBV7-6 with TRBJ2-2; D is ambiguous. Trimming took 5 bases from V and 1 from J, leaving 2 bases between them. The CDR3 contains 12 residues. The germline V gene has CDR1 SGHVS and CDR2 FNYEAQ. The CDR3 loop reads CASSRNTGELFF. CDR3 sequence (DNA): TGTGCCAGCAGCCGGAACACCGGGGAGCTGTTTTTT.

V gene TRBV7-8 combines with J gene TRBJ2-7, with 9 positions matching TRBD1. Germline CDR1 SGHVS, CDR2 FQNEAQ. Losses at the gene ends were 5 bases for V and 2 bases for J; bases not matched to a gene: 1. There are 13 residues in the CDR3. The CDR3 DNA sequence: TGTGCCAGCAGCGACAGGGGGGCCTACGAGCAGTACTTC. Translating gives CASSDRGAYEQYF.